This passage covers 15 T cell receptor beta chains from one sample sequenced in a study of blood T cell repertoires in COVID-19. Clones were sequenced by immunoSEQ multiplex PCR, and TCRdb holds only the in-frame ones, with some missing. The sample has about 490,000 clones; 80% to 90% are singletons. The sequenced material came from peripheral blood. The receptors shown here come from a human donor in a cohort sampled during active COVID-19.

This chain joins TRBV6-1 and TRBJ1-2; a weak D match, TRBD1 (6 bases). This CDR3 is 15 amino acids long. Germline assignment: CDR1 MNHNS and CDR2 SASEGT. V lost 2 bases to trimming and J lost 1 base, with 11 bases between them. CDR3 nucleotides: TGTGCCAGCAGTGAAAAGACAGGCAATAACTATGGCTACACCTTC. Protein sequence: CASSEKTGNNYGYTF.

The genes are TRBV9 and TRBJ2-1; 9 nucleotides match TRBD2. This CDR3 region has 15 residues. Germline-derived CDR1 and CDR2 are SGDLS and YYNGEE. After removal of 2 bases from V and 5 bases from J, the junction contained 5 bases not matched to a gene. CDR3 sequence: CASSVGLASHNEQFF. In DNA form, the CDR3 reads TGTGCCAGCAGCGTCGGACTAGCGTCTCACAATGAGCAGTTCTTC.

The chain links TRBV6-5 to TRBJ1-1; 7 positions match TRBD1. Per the germline V gene, CDR1 is MNHEY and CDR2 is SVGAGI. This CDR3 region has 15 residues. V gave up 2 bases and J gave up 1 base; unmatched junction bases: 4. The CDR3 nucleotides read TGTGCCAGCAGTTACCCAGGGGGGAAGAACACTGAAGCTTTCTTT. The encoded protein is CASSYPGGKNTEAFF.

V and J are TRBV5-6 and TRBJ1-2, with 9 bases identical to TRBD1. CDR1 is SGHDT, CDR2 YYEEEE, per germline. This CDR3 has 15 amino acids. V lost 0 bases, J lost 8 bases, and 8 bases stayed unmatched. CDR3 region: CASSLGQGVFGGYTF. The CDR3 DNA sequence: TGTGCCAGCAGCTTGGGACAGGGGGTTTTTGGAGGCTACACCTTC.

This chain uses TRBV5-1 with TRBJ2-4, with a tentative D call TRBD1 (5 bases). The ends were cut back, 3 bases at V and 5 bases at J, with 12 bases in the middle. CDR1 is SGHRS, CDR2 YFSETQ, per germline. This CDR3 spans 14 amino acids. The CDR3 sequence is CASSWVGAENIQYF. The CDR3 DNA follows: TGCGCCAGCAGCTGGGTTGGGGCAGAAAACATTCAGTACTTC.

The V gene is TRBV24-1, the J gene TRBJ2-3, with 13 bases lining up with TRBD2. Per the germline V gene, CDR1 is KGHDR and CDR2 is SFDVKD. After removal of 3 bases from V and 11 bases from J, the junction contained 4 bases not matched to a gene. This CDR3 spans 14 amino acids. The CDR3 sequence: CATSDGGLAGLQYF. As DNA, the CDR3 is TGTGCCACCAGTGATGGGGGACTAGCGGGACTGCAGTATTTT.

The chain is built from TRBV28 and TRBJ1-4, with D possibly TRBD1 on 5 matching bases. Trimming removed 7 bases from V and 0 bases from J, with 18 bases in between. The CDR3 loop spans 17 amino acids. Germline lookup yields CDR1 MDHEN and CDR2 SYDVKM. CDR3 loop: CASKSQGLGATNEKLFF. The CDR3 nucleotides read TGTGCCAGCAAGTCTCAGGGACTGGGTGCAACTAATGAAAAACTGTTTTTT.

V gene TRBV21-1 combines with J gene TRBJ2-1; the table's D call, TRBD2, was not checked against the DNA. TRBV21-1 is an annotated pseudogene. This CDR3 contains 15 residues. CDR3 amino acids: CASSPTSGAYNEQFF. Here the CDR3 DNA reads TGTGCCAGCAGCCCTACTAGCGGGGCCTACAATGAGCAGTTCTTC.

To note about this clone: At one boundary the junction diverges from the germline segment, which might be a read error. The chain carries TRBV5-8 and TRBJ1-1; D gene unclear. The CDR3 is 14 amino acids. CDR1 is SGHTS and CDR2 is YDEGEE in the germline V gene. Written as DNA, the CDR3 is TGTGCCAGCAGCCACCGAGATGTGAGCGGATTTCCGAAATTT. Amino acids: CASSHRDVSGFPKF.

J is TRBJ2-1 and V is TRBV19, with D unclear. CDR3 length equals 14 residues. Trimming left V 7 bases short and J 1 base short, with 11 bases between. The germline V gene encodes CDR1 LNHDA and CDR2 SQIVND (reference sequence). CDR3 bases: TGTGCCAGTAAAGGCGGATCTTCCTACAATGAGCAGTTCTTC. Translation gives CASKGGSSYNEQFF.

The chain employs TRBV4-3 and TRBJ2-3; D gene uncertain. The germline V and J ends were trimmed by 0 bases and 4 bases, with 8 bases remaining between them. This CDR3 region has 14 residues. Germline assignment: CDR1 LGHNA and CDR2 YSLEER. The DNA of the CDR3 is TGCGCCAGCAGCCAAGACTCCAGATCAGATACGCAGTATTTT. Residues: CASSQDSRSDTQYF.

This clone appeared a few times. V gene TRBV4-3 combines with J gene TRBJ2-7; D unresolved. Trimming removed 0 bases from V and 4 bases from J, with 13 bases in between. Germline V lookup: CDR1 LGHNA, CDR2 YSLEER. This CDR3 has 15 amino acids. In nucleotides, the CDR3 is TGCGCCAGCAGCCAAGATACGGAGACGGTATACGAGCAGTACTTC. It is translated as CASSQDTETVYEQYF.

The V gene is TRBV30, the J gene TRBJ2-7, with 8 bases fitting TRBD1. CDR3 length: 13 residues. The germline V gene encodes CDR1 GTSNPN and CDR2 SVGIG (reference sequence). With 6 bases clipped from V and 6 bases from J, the junction kept 10 bases outside the gene matches. The CDR3 bases are TGTGCCTGTCAACCCAGGGGGCTCGGCGAGCAGTACTTC. This encodes CACQPRGLGEQYF.

The CDR3 is CASSPGQGANTGELFF. For the CDR3, the DNA is TGTGCCAGCTCGCCCGGACAGGGGGCAAACACCGGGGAGCTGTTTTTT. The chain employs TRBV18 and TRBJ2-2; the match to TRBD1 covers 11 bases. The CDR3 has 16 amino acids. V gave up 6 bases and J gave up 2 bases; unmatched junction bases: 5. Germline-derived CDR1 and CDR2 are KGHSH and LQKENI.

The rearrangement joins TRBV7-2 to TRBJ2-7; D is perhaps TRBD2 (6 bases). This CDR3 has 16 residues. Germline-derived CDR1 and CDR2 are SGHTA and FQGNSA. Deletions cut 1 base from V and 0 bases from J, with 13 bases between. The CDR3 nucleotides are TGTGCCAGCAGCTTAGTTCTTGGGGGGAGCTCCTACGAGCAGTACTTC. Protein: CASSLVLGGSSYEQYF.